These 22 T cell receptor beta chains came from one sample sequenced in a study of technical replicates of blood from a few donors. Sequenced by immunoSEQ multiplex PCR; TCRdb stores in-frame clones only, minus some. The sample has some 93,000 clones, around 95% seen once. Sequenced: T cells isolated from PBMCs. All receptors come from a human donor in good health.

This chain uses TRBV6-5 with TRBJ2-7; D is unresolved. The length of the CDR3 is 13 residues. The germline CDR1 and CDR2 sequences are MNHEY and SVGAGI. V was trimmed by 0 bases and J by 5 bases, leaving 8 bases between them. The CDR3 DNA reads TGTGCCAGCAGTTACTCCCACCGGGACGAGCAGTACTTC. This encodes CASSYSHRDEQYF.

This clone has more than one count but fewer than ten. CDR3 DNA sequence: TGTGCCAGCAGTGTGGAGAGAGGGAGCAATCAGCCCCAGCATTTT. This gives the protein CASSVERGSNQPQHF. The V gene is TRBV2, the J gene TRBJ1-5; D unresolved. The germline V gene encodes CDR1 SNHLY and CDR2 FYNNEI. This CDR3 has 15 amino acids. The V end lost 4 bases, the J end lost 1 base, and 11 bases lay between the germline ends.

This chain uses TRBV30 with TRBJ1-5, with TRBD1 matching 8 bases. The CDR3 sequence is 14 residues long. Germline-derived CDR1 and CDR2 are GTSNPN and SVGIG (reference sequence). The junction had 8 bases not matched to a gene; V was cut back by 4 bases and J by 6 bases. The CDR3, as DNA: TGTGCCTGGAAAGGGACAGGTGAAAGTCAGCCCCAGCATTTT. Its protein product is CAWKGTGESQPQHF. The full variable domain, with the rest looked up from reference TRBV30 and TRBJ1-5, is SQTIHQWPATLVQPVGSPLSLECTVEGTSNPNLYWYRQAAGRGLQLLFYSVGIGQISSEVPQNLSASRPQDRQFILSSKKLLLSDSGFYLCAWKGTGESQPQHFGDGTRLSIL.

The chain joins TRBV9 to TRBJ2-3; D is undetermined. The CDR3 sequence is 16 residues long. With 3 bases removed from V and 2 bases from J, the gap between germline ends came to 16 bases. Germline CDR1 and CDR2: SGDLS and YYNGEE. The DNA for the CDR3 is TGTGCCAGCAGCGCAAGCGAAACTACCCTCACAGATACGCAGTATTTT. Its protein product is CASSASETTLTDTQYF. The full variable domain, in which reference TRBV9 and TRBJ2-3 provide the parts outside the CDR3, is DSGVTQTPKHLITATGQRVTLRCSPRSGDLSVYWYQQSLDQGLQFLIQYYNGEERAKGNILERFSAQQFPDLHSELNLSSLELGDSALYFCASSASETTLTDTQYFGPGTRLTVL.

The V and J genes are TRBV13 and TRBJ2-7; 9 bases agree with TRBD1. This CDR3 contains 13 residues. The J segment lost 4 bases and the V segment lost 7 bases, leaving 5 bases of the junction unmatched. Germline loops: CDR1 PRHDT, CDR2 FYEKMQ (reference sequence). The chain's CDR3 is CASTGTGPYEQYF. DNA for the CDR3: TGTGCCAGCACCGGGACAGGGCCTTACGAGCAGTACTTC.

V usage is TRBV28 and J usage is TRBJ1-2; TRBD1 is a possible D gene (5 bases). The germline V and J ends were trimmed by 4 bases and 4 bases, with 7 bases remaining between them. The CDR3 length is 12 residues. The germline CDR1 and CDR2 sequences are MDHEN and SYDVKM. The CDR3 reads CASSSDTYGYTF. The CDR3 DNA is TGTGCCAGCAGTTCGGACACCTATGGCTACACCTTC.

The chain has TRBV9 and TRBJ1-5; D remains ambiguous. The CDR3 length is 13 residues. The germline gives CDR1 SGDLS, CDR2 YYNGEE. The V gene lost 3 bases and the J gene lost 11 bases, with 15 bases spanning the gap. Here the CDR3 reads CASSASGSGAQHF. The DNA for the CDR3 is TGTGCCAGCAGCGCATCCGGGAGTGGGGCCCAGCATTTT.

The chain recombines TRBV28 with TRBJ1-2, with D possibly matching TRBD1 (6 bases). CDR3 size: 14 residues. Germline lookup yields CDR1 MDHEN and CDR2 SYDVKM. Trimming took off 7 bases at V and 3 bases at J, with 15 bases between the two ends. CDR3 coding DNA: TGTGCCAGCACCCGAGGGGGGGGGTACTATGGCTACACCTTC. Its translation: CASTRGGGYYGYTF.

This chain connects TRBV19 to TRBJ1-1; D may be TRBD1 (6 bases). The germline CDR1 and CDR2 sequences are LNHDA and SQIVND (reference sequence). Deletions cut 6 bases from V and 0 bases from J, with 8 bases between. The CDR3 consists of 13 residues. The CDR3 sequence: CASRGTMNTEAFF. The CDR3, as DNA: TGTGCCAGTAGGGGGACAATGAACACTGAAGCTTTCTTT. The variable domain in full, completed from reference TRBV19 and TRBJ1-1, reads DGGITQSPKYLFRKEGQNVTLSCEQNLNHDAMYWYRQDPGQGLRLIYYSQIVNDFQKGDIAEGYSVSREKKESFPLTVTSAQKNPTAFYLCASRGTMNTEAFFGQGTRLTVV.

The chain carries TRBV7-3 and TRBJ2-1, with 9 bases matching TRBD2. J lost 5 bases, V lost 2 bases, and 1 base had no gene match. CDR1 SGHTA and CDR2 FQGTGA come from the germline V gene. The CDR3 runs 14 residues. The CDR3 DNA reads TGTGCCAGCAGCTTAGCGGGGGGGAACAATGAGCAGTTCTTC. It codes for CASSLAGGNNEQFF.

The genes are TRBV7-9 and TRBJ2-1; 8 bases map to TRBD1. Germline CDR1 reads SEHNR; CDR2 reads FQNEAQ (reference sequence). The CDR3 sequence is 13 residues long. V shed 6 bases, J shed 8 bases, and the junction held 6 bases outside the gene matches. The CDR3: CASRQGGRDEQFF. As DNA, the CDR3 is TGTGCCAGCAGACAGGGGGGCCGCGATGAGCAGTTCTTC.

The chain is built from TRBV9 and TRBJ2-3, with D tentatively TRBD2 (6 bases). Germline loops: CDR1 SGDLS, CDR2 YYNGEE. The CDR3 totals 16 residues. V lost 4 bases to trimming and J lost 4 bases, with 19 bases between them. As DNA, the CDR3 is TGTGCCAGCAGCTCCCACGGCGGGCGCGGGGCAGATACGCAGTATTTT. Translation gives CASSSHGGRGADTQYF.

This chain links TRBV15 with TRBJ2-1; 8 bases match TRBD2. The germline CDR1 and CDR2 sequences are LNHNV and YYDKDF (reference sequence). This CDR3 has 15 amino acids. Trimming took 6 bases from V and 5 from J; bases not matched to a gene: 9. The CDR3 coding sequence is TGTGCCACCAGTTTTTGGAGCGGGAGCAACAATGAGCAGTTCTTC. Translation gives CATSFWSGSNNEQFF.

V and J are TRBV6-1 and TRBJ1-1; possibly TRBD1 for D (5 bases). The CDR3 sequence is 15 residues long. Germline-derived CDR1 and CDR2 are MNHNS and SASEGT. V was pared by 4 bases and J by 3 bases, with 15 bases between. For the CDR3, the DNA is TGTGCCAGCAGTGGGGTCCCCAGGGTGGACACTGAAGCTTTCTTT. It translates to CASSGVPRVDTEAFF.

The chain employs TRBV27 and TRBJ2-2, with TRBD2 matching 7 bases. CDR1 MNHEY and CDR2 SMNVEV come from the germline V gene (reference sequence). The V segment lost 6 bases and the J segment 3 bases; nucleotides outside the gene matches: 13. There are 17 residues in the CDR3. The CDR3 DNA reads as TGTGCCAGCAGCCTGATTGGACTAGACTTATACACCGGGGAGCTGTTTTTT. It translates to CASSLIGLDLYTGELFF.

The V and J genes are TRBV9 and TRBJ2-1; 8 bases are shared with TRBD2. Germline values: CDR1 SGDLS, CDR2 YYNGEE. CDR3 length: 14 residues. The ends lost 5 bases at V and 9 bases at J; junction bases unmatched: 10. CDR3 DNA: TGTGCCAGCAGTCCGGGACTAGGAGGGGGTGAGCAGTTCTTC. Translation: CASSPGLGGGEQFF.

The CDR3 region is CASSYSLAGYTDTQYF. CDR3 sequence (DNA): TGTGCCAGCAGTTACTCCTTAGCGGGATACACAGATACGCAGTATTTT. The V and J genes are TRBV6-5 and TRBJ2-3; 8 nucleotides line up with TRBD2. CDR1 and CDR2 from the germline V gene are MNHEY and SVGAGI. Germline trimming cut 0 bases from V and 2 bases from J; bases unmatched to any gene: 4. This CDR3 has 16 residues.

The chain joins TRBV28 to TRBJ1-1; D might be TRBD1 (6 bases). The length of the CDR3 is 12 residues. V lost 7 bases to trimming and J lost 4 bases, with 10 bases between them. Germline V CDR1 and CDR2: MDHEN, SYDVKM. The chain's CDR3 is CASNLQGTEAFF. The CDR3 bases are TGTGCCAGCAACCTACAGGGCACTGAAGCTTTCTTT.

The chain couples TRBV5-6 to TRBJ2-7, with TRBD1 identical over 8 bases. The CDR3 runs to 16 residues. Per the germline V gene, CDR1 is SGHDT and CDR2 is YYEEEE. Losses at the gene ends were 0 bases for V and 2 bases for J; bases not matched to a gene: 7. CDR3 sequence (DNA): TGTGCCAGCAGCTTGGAGGGGACAGGCATTACCTACGAGCAGTACTTC. This translates into CASSLEGTGITYEQYF. Supplemented by reference TRBV5-6 and TRBJ2-7, the full variable domain reads DAGVTQSPTHLIKTRGQQVTLRCSPKSGHDTVSWYQQALGQGPQFIFQYYEEEERQRGNFPDRFSGHQFPNYSSELNVNALLLGDSALYLCASSLEGTGITYEQYFGPGTRLTVT.

V is TRBV6-4 and J is TRBJ1-2; TRBD1 agrees at 7 bases. After removal of 0 bases from V and 11 bases from J, the junction contained 6 bases not matched to a gene. Germline V gene lookup returns CDR1 MRHNA and CDR2 SNTAGT. CDR3 length equals 13 residues. This CDR3 is CASSDSRQGGYTF. Here the CDR3 DNA reads TGTGCCAGCAGTGACTCGAGACAGGGTGGTTACACCTTC.

The rearrangement uses TRBV10-1 and TRBJ2-1, with TRBD2 identical over 13 bases. J lost 6 bases, V lost 3 bases, and 8 bases had no gene match. This CDR3 region has 17 residues. CDR1 and CDR2 (germline): WNHNN, SYGVQD (reference sequence). The CDR3 reads CASSDDTSGRVPNEQFF. DNA of the CDR3: TGCGCCAGCAGTGATGATACTAGCGGGAGGGTCCCCAATGAGCAGTTCTTC.

V and J are TRBV6-1 and TRBJ1-2, with 7 bases that match TRBD1. The CDR3 has 15 residues. The germline CDR1 and CDR2 sequences are MNHNS and SASEGT. J was trimmed by 2 bases and V by 4 bases; bases with no gene match: 7. Here the CDR3 DNA reads TGTGCCAGCAGTGCCCTACAGGGGAACAACTATGGCTACACCTTC. Protein sequence: CASSALQGNNYGYTF.